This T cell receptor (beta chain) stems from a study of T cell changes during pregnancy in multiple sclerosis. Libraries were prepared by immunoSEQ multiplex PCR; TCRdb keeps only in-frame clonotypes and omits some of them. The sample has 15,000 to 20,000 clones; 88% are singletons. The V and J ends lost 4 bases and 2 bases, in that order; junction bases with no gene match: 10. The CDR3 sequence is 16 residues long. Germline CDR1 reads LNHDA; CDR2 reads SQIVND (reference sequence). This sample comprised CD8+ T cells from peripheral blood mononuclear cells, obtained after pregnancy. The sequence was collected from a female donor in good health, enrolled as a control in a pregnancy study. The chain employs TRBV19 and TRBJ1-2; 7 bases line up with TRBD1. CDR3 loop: CASSTETGALNYGYTF. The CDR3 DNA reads TGTGCCAGTAGTACAGAAACAGGGGCCCTAAACTATGGCTACACCTTC.